The 19 T cell receptor beta chains reported below all come from one sample, sequenced in a study of early T cells in non-severe SARS-CoV-2 infection (dated by TCRdb to the early 2020s). Library preparation used 5' RACE. The listed sequencing device is NextSeq 500. TCRdb trimmed the raw reads at Q25, called clones with MiXCR and kept productive beta chains. Entries are consolidated by CDR3 protein sequence, retaining the most common genes and DNA. The table for this sample lists 50,000 to 65,000 distinct CDR3 sequences; around 12% of them were counted only once. The ten largest clonotypes hold around 4.3% of the sample. Sequenced material: whole blood. These receptors were taken from an adult who was a healthcare worker with PCR-confirmed SARS-CoV-2 infection or an uninfected control (not recorded which).

This chain connects TRBV19 to TRBJ2-2, with D possibly TRBD2 on 5 matching bases. Germline V gene data show CDR1 as LNHDA and CDR2 as SQIVND (reference sequence). V was shortened by 2 bases and J by 5 bases, with 15 bases between the two germline ends. The CDR3 spans 16 residues. The CDR3 bases are TGTGCCAGTAGTATAATTCGCTTGGGGAGTACCGGGGAGCTGTTTTTT. Its translation: CASSIIRLGSTGELFF.

Turning to this clonotype: At one boundary the junction diverges from the germline segment, which might be a read error. The rearrangement joins TRBV5-1 to TRBJ1-4; the match to TRBD1 covers 9 bases. The CDR3 has 14 residues. The germline V gene has CDR1 SGHRS and CDR2 YFSETQ. DNA of the CDR3: TGCGTCAGCAGCCAACAGGGGGCGAATGAAAAACTGTTTTTT. It codes for CVSSQQGANEKLFF.

This chain connects TRBV6-6 to TRBJ2-7, with 10 bases aligning to TRBD1. The CDR3 covers 15 residues. The V and J ends lost 6 bases and 2 bases, in that order; junction bases with no gene match: 7. Germline V gene sequence: CDR1 MNHNY, CDR2 SVGAGI (reference sequence). The CDR3 here is CASSMPGQGTYEQYF. The CDR3 DNA sequence: TGTGCCAGCAGCATGCCGGGACAGGGGACCTACGAGCAGTACTTC.

The V gene is TRBV5-4, the J gene TRBJ2-7; 8 bases fit TRBD1. Germline V gene data show CDR1 as SGHNT and CDR2 as YYREEE (reference sequence). The V segment lost 0 bases and the J segment 4 bases; nucleotides outside the gene matches: 3. The CDR3 runs 14 residues. CDR3 nucleotides: TGTGCCAGCAGCTTGGTGGACAGGGCGTACGAGCAGTACTTC. Residues: CASSLVDRAYEQYF. Variable domain in full (rest from reference TRBV5-4 and TRBJ2-7): ETGVTQSPTHLIKTRGQQVTLRCSSQSGHNTVSWYQQALGQGPQFIFQYYREEENGRGNFPPRFSGLQFPNYSSELNVNALELDDSALYLCASSLVDRAYEQYFGPGTRLTVT.

In its sample, this clonotype was seen many times. The chain couples TRBV6-2 or TRBV6-3 to TRBJ2-3; 12 nucleotides align to TRBD2. This CDR3 has 16 amino acids. Per the germline V gene, CDR1 is MNHEY and CDR2 is SVGEGT. V lost 5 bases to trimming and J lost 8 bases; unmatched junction nucleotides: 11. This CDR3 reads CASSPWTSGAAGTQYF. DNA of the CDR3: TGTGCCAGCAGTCCGTGGACTAGCGGGGCAGCGGGTACGCAGTATTTT.

This clonotype was seen at least ten times. The CDR3 protein is CASSFDPDTQYF. CDR3 coding DNA: TGTGCCAGCAGCTTCGATCCAGATACGCAGTATTTT. The gene calls are TRBV5-6 and TRBJ2-3; D is uncertain. Germline V gives CDR1 SGHDT, CDR2 YYEEEE. The CDR3 sequence is 12 residues long. Trimming pared 2 bases from V and 4 bases from J, leaving 5 bases between.

The sample holds a few counts of this clonotype. V usage is TRBV6-5 and J usage is TRBJ1-1; D might be TRBD1 (6 bases). This CDR3 has 15 amino acids. Trimming stripped 4 bases from V and 3 bases from J, with 15 bases between. Per the germline V gene, CDR1 is MNHEY and CDR2 is SVGAGI. CDR3 residues: CASSSPPGVDTEAFF. CDR3 sequence (DNA): TGTGCCAGCAGTTCGCCGCCAGGGGTGGACACTGAAGCTTTCTTT.

This clonotype was picked up a small number of times. The chain joins TRBV30 to TRBJ2-3; the match to TRBD2 covers 14 bases. This CDR3 is built from 15 residues. Germline trimming cut 3 bases from V and 4 bases from J; bases unmatched to any gene: 3. The germline CDR1 and CDR2 sequences are GTSNPN and SVGIG (reference sequence). CDR3 bases: TGTGCCTGGAGCGAGGGACTAGCGGGGGCAGATACGCAGTATTTT. Its translation: CAWSEGLAGADTQYF.

This clonotype has more than one count but fewer than ten. This chain links TRBV6-5 with TRBJ1-1; possibly TRBD1 for D (5 bases). The germline V gene encodes CDR1 MNHEY and CDR2 SVGAGI. The germline V and J ends were trimmed by 6 bases and 1 base, with 9 bases remaining between them. The CDR3 consists of 13 residues. CDR3 loop: CASSGRENTEAFF. CDR3 nucleotides: TGTGCCAGCAGCGGCAGGGAGAACACTGAAGCTTTCTTT.

The rearrangement links TRBV12-3 or TRBV12-4 to TRBJ2-2, with D possibly matching TRBD1 (6 bases). V was trimmed by 6 bases and J by 5 bases, leaving 7 bases between them. There are 12 residues in the CDR3. CDR3 nucleotide sequence: TGTGCCAGCAGCCAGGGGACCGGGGAGCTGTTTTTT. Protein: CASSQGTGELFF.

CDR3 sequence (DNA): TGTGCCAGCAGTCCCGGCCCCGTCTCCTACGAGCAGTACTTC. Translated: CASSPGPVSYEQYF. The chain combines TRBV11-2 with TRBJ2-7; no definite D call. The V gene lost 6 bases and the J gene lost 0 bases, with 12 bases spanning the gap. The CDR3 is 14 amino acids. From germline, CDR1 is SGHAT and CDR2 FQNNGV.

The CDR3 sequence is CASSPPRTGFLAKNIQYF. As DNA, the CDR3 is TGTGCCAGCAGCCCTCCGAGGACTGGGTTTTTAGCCAAAAACATTCAGTACTTC. This chain connects TRBV7-2 to TRBJ2-4; tentatively, D is TRBD2 (5 bases). Germline V gene data show CDR1 as SGHTA and CDR2 as FQGNSA. The V end lost 5 bases, the J end lost 0 bases, and 20 bases lay between the germline ends. CDR3 length: 18 amino acids.

The rearrangement joins TRBV20-1 to TRBJ2-5; D possibly corresponds to TRBD2 (6 bases). The CDR3 extends over 12 amino acids. The germline CDR1 and CDR2 sequences are DFQATT and SNEGSKA (reference sequence). V was shortened by 7 bases and J by 5 bases, with 14 bases between the two germline ends. In nucleotides, the CDR3 is TGCAGTGGAAAGGCGGGACGGGAGACCCAGTACTTC. Its protein product is CSGKAGRETQYF.

In its sample, this clonotype was seen many times. The J gene is TRBJ1-4, the V gene TRBV19; no reliable D call. The ends were cut back, 4 bases at V and 3 bases at J, with 9 bases in the middle. Germline CDR1 is LNHDA and CDR2 is SQIVND (reference sequence). The CDR3 is 14 amino acids. CDR3 sequence (DNA): TGTGCCAGTAGTACTGACGGAGCTAATGAAAAACTGTTTTTT. Amino acid sequence: CASSTDGANEKLFF.

This clonotype was detected only a few times. The chain couples TRBV20-1 to TRBJ2-7; D is ambiguous. V was cut by 7 bases and J by 2 bases, with 9 bases left in between. The CDR3 covers 11 residues. From germline, CDR1 is DFQATT and CDR2 SNEGSKA (reference sequence). The CDR3 sequence: CSVPVAYEQYF. CDR3 DNA: TGCAGTGTCCCAGTGGCCTACGAGCAGTACTTC.

V usage is TRBV5-1 and J usage is TRBJ2-1, with a weak D call TRBD1 (6 bases). The CDR3 sequence is 12 residues long. V was clipped by 3 bases and J by 8 bases, with 9 bases between them. Germline values: CDR1 SGHRS, CDR2 YFSETQ. The CDR3 loop reads CASSSQGDEQFF. The CDR3 region has the DNA TGCGCCAGCAGCTCACAGGGAGATGAGCAGTTCTTC.

The V call is TRBV6-1, the J call TRBJ2-1, with TRBD1 matching over 9 bases. CDR3 size: 18 residues. V lost 3 bases and J lost 8; bases outside the gene matches: 17. CDR1 MNHNS and CDR2 SASEGT come from the germline V gene. CDR3 DNA: TGTGCCAGCAGTGACACAATTACCGGGACAGGGTATCACGATGAGCAGTTCTTC. Residues: CASSDTITGTGYHDEQFF.

Ten or more counts support this clonotype. J is TRBJ2-7 and V is TRBV20-1; TRBD2 aligns across 9 bases. Germline assignment: CDR1 DFQATT and CDR2 SNEGSKA (reference sequence). Trimming cost V 2 bases and J 0 bases; bases outside gene matches: 2. This CDR3 is built from 14 residues. The CDR3: CSARKRGVSYEQYF. CDR3 DNA sequence: TGCAGTGCTAGAAAGCGGGGGGTCTCCTACGAGCAGTACTTC.

This clonotype occurred many times. The chain links TRBV10-3 to TRBJ2-1; 8 bases are a match to TRBD2. Germline V gives CDR1 ENHRY, CDR2 SYGVKD. Trimming cost V 4 bases and J 9 bases; bases outside gene matches: 8. The CDR3 totals 14 residues. CDR3 protein: CAISVSGAPREQFF. The CDR3, as DNA: TGTGCCATCAGTGTTAGCGGGGCGCCGCGTGAGCAGTTCTTC.